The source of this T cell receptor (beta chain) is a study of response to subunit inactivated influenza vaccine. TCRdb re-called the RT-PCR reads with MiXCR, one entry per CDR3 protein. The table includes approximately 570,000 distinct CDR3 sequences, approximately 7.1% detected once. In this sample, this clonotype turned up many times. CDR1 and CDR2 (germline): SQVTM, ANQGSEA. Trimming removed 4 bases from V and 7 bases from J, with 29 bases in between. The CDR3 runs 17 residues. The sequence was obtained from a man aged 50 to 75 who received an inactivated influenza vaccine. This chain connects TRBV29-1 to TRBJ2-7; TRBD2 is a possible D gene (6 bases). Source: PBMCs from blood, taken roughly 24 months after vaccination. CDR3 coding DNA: TGCAGCGTTGGTCCCAAATCCGGGACTTCCAGTGCCGGGGAGCAGTACTTC. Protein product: CSVGPKSGTSSAGEQYF.